This T cell receptor (beta chain) was captured by sequencing in a study of cytomegalovirus exposure and HLA in healthy donors (dated by TCRdb to about 2017). In terms of the full investigation: In an earlier analysis of around 540 of the donors, 250 to 350 Gb of sequence data and roughly 100 million unique TCR beta sequences from roughly 200 million T cells were reported. The study used immunosequencing to profile the T cell repertoires of under 700 subjects and linked those repertoires to cytomegalovirus serostatus. Four or five DR-DQ haplotypes were treated as single units for association and clustering because of strong linkage in the cohort. Of the 350 to 450 genotyped donors, about 84% fell in the genetic ancestry cluster associated with self-reported Caucasian donors. To decide whether each TCR beta V gene segment behaved as functional or pseudogenic, an earlier analysis of some 600 of the donors relied on high-throughput TCR beta sequencing. Every repertoire in the discovery cohort had been generated on one and the same sequencing platform. Typing coverage varied by locus: about 629-630 donors for A, B, C, DRB1 and DQB1; some 520 for DQA1; more than 600 for DPA1; approximately 490 for DPB1. A later genetic analysis used genome-wide SNP genotypes for about 65% of the roughly 700 donors, treating that subset as a discovery cohort. Across 398 genotyped donors of the cohort, an average of approximately 240,000 unique TCR beta nucleotide sequences per donor were sequenced, and about a sixth of those sequences were non-productive. The study combined high-throughput TCR immunosequencing, statistical association of individual TCRs with disease status, and machine learning to predict cytomegalovirus infection status. Roughly 290 gigabases of sequencing data and 70 million to 95 million unique TCR sequences made up an early release that covered approximately 700 HLA-typed donors. To study patterns of TCR occurrence, a later analysis re-analyzed previously published TCR beta repertoires from 500 to 850 donors and added high-resolution HLA genotyping. The study was designed to test whether signatures of past pathogen exposure could be identified by cataloging public T cell receptors. Donor age, sex, ethnicity and CMV serostatus were collected together with the repertoire data. A separate validation cohort of about 110 different subjects was used in addition to the approximately 700-subject first cohort. Rather than drawing on any new phenotypic data, the later analysis identified candidate immune exposures from TCR beta sequences and the way those sequences occurred across donors. HLA typing covered class I and class II loci at four-digit resolution. Overall study outcomes, separate from this receptor: In an earlier analysis of several hundred of the donors, most TCR beta V segments were observed in productive rearrangements about 90% or about 30% of the time, broadly matching IMGT annotations. A later analysis found that HLA-associated TCR beta chains were more clonally expanded and had lower generation probabilities than equally common non-associated chains. Across donors, most TCR sequences were observed very rarely, whereas some public TCRs were present in many individuals. Three of the identified cytomegalovirus-associated TCR beta chains were confirmed in vitro to be specific for cytomegalovirus antigens. In a later genetic analysis, a missense DCLRE1C variant was associated with V-gene and J-gene trimming of TCR beta chains, and the association was replicated in an independent cohort. Only TCR beta chains were sequenced in this cohort, and the absence of alpha or paired-chain data limited detectable features. The authors suggested that the approach could potentially be extended to other disease states and immunological phenotypes. When HLA alleles, especially DR and DQ, strongly co-occurred, TCR associations were difficult to assign to individual alleles. Linkage disequilibrium might explain the correlated functional status among segregating V segments, but an unknown experimental factor could not be excluded. Over 15 rarely observed V segments, including chromosome 9 orphons, were excluded from the earlier analysis of 550 to 700 of the donors because counts were too low. Because HLA typing was missing for some donors at each locus, association tests included only the typed subset. Compared with the roughly 710-donor mean, donors in an Asian-associated ancestry cluster had fewer N-insertions in productive TCRs, according to a later genetic analysis. In both the original and validation cohorts, the classifier was reported to diagnose cytomegalovirus status with high specificity and sensitivity. A later analysis associated 16,951 TCR beta sequences with specific HLA alleles at a false discovery rate of 0.05. In a later analysis, TCR association rates were found to vary across HLA loci, with the most associated TCRs seen for DRB1 alleles and the fewest for HLA-C alleles. A further reported finding was that TCR beta sequences accurately predicted the HLA-A and HLA-B alleles for most subjects in the first cohort. A cluster of highly shared sequence variants was judged likely to be a technical artifact of the sequencing pipeline. In a later analysis, most CMV-associated TCR beta chains were found to appear HLA-restricted, with HLA associations seemingly driven largely by CMV exposure. Several of the top co-occurrence clusters appeared to be linked to parvovirus B19, influenza, CMV and Epstein-Barr virus, according to a later analysis. Sequencing depth was assumed to be roughly uniform across donors in the presence/absence analyses, though that assumption may not hold. A total of about 150 TCR beta chains were listed by the study as associated with cytomegalovirus. For the cohort, immune exposure information was limited to CMV serostatus.

Library construction relied on the immunoSEQ multiplex PCR assay. A mixture of 60 forward primers for TCR Vbeta segments and 13 reverse primers for TCR Jbeta segments was used in the multiplex PCR. The CDR3 region of rearranged TCR beta genes was amplified from genomic DNA by a multiplex PCR assay. The amplified TCR beta libraries were sequenced on the Illumina HiSeq System as 87-base-pair reads. In the authors' own workflow: A later analysis tallied some 79 million unique TCR beta chains across the 666 repertoires, and roughly 11 million of those chains were shared by two or more donors. To remove PCR and sequencing errors, raw reads were error-corrected and collapsed into unique sequences using a nearest-neighbor algorithm that merged closely related sequences. Alignment of CDR3 sequences to IMGT reference sequences was used to assign V, D and J gene segments. For a sequence to be retained, a match of at least six nucleotides to both a V gene segment and a J gene segment was required. A rearrangement counted as productive if the CDR3 had no stop codons and remained in frame with V and J, and every other rearrangement counted as non-productive. Following IMGT convention, CDR3 was defined as the stretch from the second conserved V-encoded cysteine up to the conserved J-encoded phenylalanine. In an earlier analysis of 500 to 650 of the donors, sequences lacking an unambiguous match to a single V gene segment were excluded. In an earlier analysis of several hundred of the donors, a V segment was called functional when productive rearrangements were above 56.7%, and segregating when the standard deviation between donors exceeded 5%. A statistical classification framework was developed to diagnose cytomegalovirus status using the catalog of TCR beta chain sequences. In a later analysis, TCR nucleotide sequences were compared against IMGT/GENE-DB human TR gene sequences so that V and J genes could be assigned. Using the TCRdist pipeline, a later analysis assigned CDR3 sequences along with most-parsimonious VDJ recombination scenarios. In a later analysis, each TCR beta chain was defined by its CDR3 amino acid sequence together with its V-gene family, and reads without a unique V-gene family were excluded. As a way to deal with suspected cross-contamination and a sequencing artifact, a later analysis dropped 640 or so nucleotide sequences that were highly shared and had low generation probability. In a later analysis, a clonal expansion index for each public chain was calculated from normalized within-repertoire ranks of inferred template counts. In a later analysis, generation probabilities were computed using a VDJ recombination model fitted to out-of-frame rearrangements, and the results were checked against IGoR. A later analysis scored TCR-TCR, TCR-HLA and TCR-CMV co-occurrence with hypergeometric tests, applying a repertoire-size bias correction to TCR pairs. A later analysis estimated false discovery rates by permuting HLA or CMV assignments 20 times. In a later analysis, co-occurring TCRs were grouped with DBSCAN, and TCRdist sequence similarity was added when clustering was performed within HLA-allele-positive subsets. For co-occurrence clustering, repertoires with fewer than 30,000 or more than 120,000 public chains were excluded, along with five repertoires with anomalous nucleotide sharing. TCRdb took over this immuneACCESS table, retaining in-frame rearrangements with V and J assigned. Such tables are incomplete; in checked studies, under half of the missing clones stem from an unresolved V gene, and the remainder is unexplained. The D gene and trimming were derived from the DNA, and the V and J assignments and clone size from that table. The sample profile shows approximately 190,000 clones; roughly 86% of them were found once. Roughly 3.2% of the sample lies in the top ten.

In total, roughly 670 healthy bone marrow donors made up the cohort. At the time of sampling, all cohort members were nominally healthy, though unrecorded immune exposures were likely present. The donor was CMV seropositive and belonged to the group of around 300 seropositive cohort members. Every donor gave a peripheral blood sample, and the peripheral blood mononuclear cells from that sample were used for TCR beta sequencing. The Qiagen DNeasy Blood Extraction Kit was used to extract genomic DNA from the blood cell samples. On this clone: It has no known antigen specificity. No per-base quality is available; no much larger clone lies one base away.

The TCR originated in a man between 40 and 49 years old in good health and CMV-seropositive. The material sequenced was PBMCs.

The nucleotide sequence reads as follows: TGTGCCAGCAGTTTGCAGGGTTCGGTAGGGCCCCAGCATTTT. Translation gives CASSLQGSVGPQHF. Rearrangement joined TRBV28 to TRBJ1-5; the D gene is perhaps TRBD1, from 5 matching bases. The CDR3 measures 14 amino acids from cysteine to phenylalanine. The entry retains the CDR3 DNA only, 42 bases that are in frame from base 1. V is shortened by 3 bases, J by 9 bases, and the region joining them spans 15 bases. Reading the germline V gene gives CDR1 MDHEN and CDR2 SYDVKM.